The clone carrying this TCR beta chain was counted only a few times. Through a sample-barcoded 5' primer and a J-beta primer mix, a second PCR was run for about 7 to 12 cycles. Every single cDNA molecule received a tag from a template-switch adaptor with 12 random nucleotides. MiXCR, applied by TCRdb to the 5' RACE reads, yields one record per CDR3 protein. The table shows about 1.8 million distinct CDR3 sequences, with roughly 49% occurring only once. The sample comes from a study of blood T cells in healthy people across ages. Every donor contributed about 10 milliliters of peripheral blood by blood draw. The CDR3 covers 15 residues. Between the trimmed V and J ends, which lost 5 bases and 10 bases, there was a span of 21 bases. Germline values: CDR1 SGHTA, CDR2 FQGNSA.

The sample taken for sequencing was blood. This receptor was taken from a woman aged 35 to 49 in good health. The chain links TRBV7-2 to TRBJ2-1; D might be TRBD1 (6 bases). The CDR3 region is CASSGGGQRYREQFF. In nucleotides, the CDR3 is TGTGCCAGCAGCGGTGGCGGACAGCGGTACAGGGAGCAGTTCTTC.